Sequencing of this T cell receptor beta chain was carried out in a study of identical twins. TCRdb fed the 5' RACE reads into MiXCR, producing one record per CDR3 protein. The data contain 450,000 to 600,000 distinct CDR3 sequences, 20% to 25% of them singletons. The germline CDR1 and CDR2 sequences are DFQATT and SNEGSKA (reference sequence). The V segment lost 5 bases and the J segment 11 bases; nucleotides outside the gene matches: 9. The CDR3 runs to 12 residues. The sample also formed part of further work on yellow fever vaccine responses in identical twins.

The chain has TRBV20-1 and TRBJ2-1, with 7 nucleotides matching TRBD2. The sequenced sample was CD4+ T cells sorted from blood. This receptor was taken from a woman between 18 and 29 years old in good health. The CDR3 is CSASGGSGKQFF. The CDR3 DNA reads as TGCAGTGCTTCCGGGGGGTCGGGAAAGCAGTTCTTC.